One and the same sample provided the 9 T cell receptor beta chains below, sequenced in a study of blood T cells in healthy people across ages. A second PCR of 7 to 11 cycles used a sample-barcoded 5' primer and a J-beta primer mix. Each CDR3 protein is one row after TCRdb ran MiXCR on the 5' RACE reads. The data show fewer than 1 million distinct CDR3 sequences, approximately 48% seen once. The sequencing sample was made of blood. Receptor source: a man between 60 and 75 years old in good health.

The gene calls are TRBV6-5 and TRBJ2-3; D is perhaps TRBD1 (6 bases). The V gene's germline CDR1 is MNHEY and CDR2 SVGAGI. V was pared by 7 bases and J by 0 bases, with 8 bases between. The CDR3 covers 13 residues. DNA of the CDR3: TGTGCCAGCATGGGGGCTAGCACAGATACGCAGTATTTT. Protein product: CASMGASTDTQYF.

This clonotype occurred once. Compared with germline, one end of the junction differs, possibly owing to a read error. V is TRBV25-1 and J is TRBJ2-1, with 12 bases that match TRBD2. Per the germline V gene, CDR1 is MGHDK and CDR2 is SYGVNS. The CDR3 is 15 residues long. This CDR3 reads CASRRTSGTYSEQFF. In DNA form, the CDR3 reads TGTGCCAGCAGGAGGACTAGCGGGACCTACAGTGAGCAGTTCTTC.

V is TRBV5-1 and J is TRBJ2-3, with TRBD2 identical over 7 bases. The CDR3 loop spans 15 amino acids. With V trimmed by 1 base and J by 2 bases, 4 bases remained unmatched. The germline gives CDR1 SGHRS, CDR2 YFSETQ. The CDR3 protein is CASSLWGGVTDTQYF. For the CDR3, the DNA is TGCGCCAGCAGCTTGTGGGGGGGGGTCACAGATACGCAGTATTTT.

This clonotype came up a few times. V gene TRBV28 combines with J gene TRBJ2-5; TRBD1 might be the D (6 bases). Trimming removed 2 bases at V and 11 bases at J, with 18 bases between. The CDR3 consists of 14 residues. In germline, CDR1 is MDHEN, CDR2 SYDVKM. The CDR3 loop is CASSLNRAGWEQYF. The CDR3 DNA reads TGTGCCAGCAGTTTAAACAGGGCCGGGTGGGAGCAGTACTTC.

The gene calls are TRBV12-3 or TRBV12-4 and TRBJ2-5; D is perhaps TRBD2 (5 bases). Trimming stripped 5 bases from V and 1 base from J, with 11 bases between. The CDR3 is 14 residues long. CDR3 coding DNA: TGTGCCAGCAGTCCCAACGGGGTCCAAGAGACCCAGTACTTC. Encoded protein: CASSPNGVQETQYF.

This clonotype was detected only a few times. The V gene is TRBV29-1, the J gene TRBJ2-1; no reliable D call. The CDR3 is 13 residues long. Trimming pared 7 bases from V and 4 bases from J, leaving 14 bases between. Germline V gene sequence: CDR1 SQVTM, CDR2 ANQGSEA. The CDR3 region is CSAEVESYNEQFF. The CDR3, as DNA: TGCAGCGCCGAAGTAGAGAGTTACAATGAGCAGTTCTTC.

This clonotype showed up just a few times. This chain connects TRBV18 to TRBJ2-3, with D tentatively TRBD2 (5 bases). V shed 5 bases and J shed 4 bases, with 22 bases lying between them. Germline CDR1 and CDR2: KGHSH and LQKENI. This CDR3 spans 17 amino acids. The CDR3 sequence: CASSTGSGSPQPDTQYF. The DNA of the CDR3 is TGTGCCAGCTCAACGGGGTCCGGGTCTCCCCAACCAGATACGCAGTATTTT.

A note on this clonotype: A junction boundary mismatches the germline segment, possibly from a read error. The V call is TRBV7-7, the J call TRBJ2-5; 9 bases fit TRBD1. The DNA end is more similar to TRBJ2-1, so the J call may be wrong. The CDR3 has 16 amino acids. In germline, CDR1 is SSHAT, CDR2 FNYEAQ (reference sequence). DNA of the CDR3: TGTGCTAGCAGCCCCAGACCGGGACAGGGTGGCGAGACCCAGTTCTTC. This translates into CASSPRPGQGGETQFF.

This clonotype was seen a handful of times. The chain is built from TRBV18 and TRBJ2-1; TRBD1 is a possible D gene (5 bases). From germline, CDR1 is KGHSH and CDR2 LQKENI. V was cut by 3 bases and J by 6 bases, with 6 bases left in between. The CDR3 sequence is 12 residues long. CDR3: CASSPDSNEQFF. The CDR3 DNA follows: TGTGCCAGCTCACCCGACAGCAATGAGCAGTTCTTC.